The rows below give T cell receptor beta chains drawn from one sample of a study of T cell responses to AZD1222 COVID-19 vaccine. Using immunoSEQ multiplex PCR, the repertoire was profiled, and TCRdb retains in-frame clones only, with some absent. The sample carries around 100,000 clones, roughly 86% recorded once. The sequencing used peripheral blood, collected 28 days after the second dose of the MenACWY control vaccine. The receptors stem from an adult who received the MenACWY meningococcal vaccine as a control. CDR3s include the opening cysteine and the closing phenylalanine or tryptophan. Fields, in order: D gene, clone size, J gene, V gene, CDR3 length, CDR3 protein, CDR3 DNA. A D gene is named only where the DNA matches it firmly. Rows give clone size only sometimes, using once, few, many, or a class for an expanded clone.

>.|.|TRBJ1-4|TRBV10-3|13
CAISEGAREKLFF
TGTGCCATCAGTGAGGGGGCCCGGGAAAAACTGTTTTTT
>.|.|TRBJ1-3|TRBV18|17
CASSPSLDGYSGNTIYF
TGTGCCAGCTCACCAAGCCTCGACGGGTACTCTGGAAACACCATATATTTT
>TRBD2|.|TRBJ2-7|TRBV20-1|15
CSASDLAVSSYEQYF
TGCAGTGCTAGTGATCTAGCGGTAAGCTCCTACGAGCAGTACTTC
>.|.|TRBJ2-5|TRBV4-3|17
CASSQDLGQGLWETQYF
TGCGCCAGCAGCCAAGATCTTGGACAGGGACTATGGGAGACCCAGTACTTC
>TRBD2|.|TRBJ2-3|TRBV4-3|15
CASSQEGGGSDTQYF
TGCGCCAGCAGCCAAGAGGGCGGGGGGTCAGATACGCAGTATTTT
>.|.|TRBJ1-3|TRBV28|14
CASGLPSSGNTIYF
TGTGCCAGCGGCTTACCAAGCTCTGGAAACACCATATATTTT
>.|.|TRBJ2-2|TRBV4-3|14
CASSRSKDTGELFF
TGCGCCAGCAGCCGGAGCAAAGACACCGGGGAGCTGTTTTTT
>TRBD1|few|TRBJ1-2|TRBV7-8|14
CASSLAGQNHGYTF
TGTGCCAGCAGCCTGGCGGGACAGAACCATGGCTACACCTTC
>.|.|TRBJ1-3|TRBV5-4|12
CASSFDRGTIYF
TGTGCCAGCAGCTTCGATAGAGGCACCATATATTTT
>.|.|TRBJ2-5|TRBV5-1|13
CASSLGDQETQYF
TGCGCCAGCAGCTTGGGAGACCAAGAGACCCAGTACTTC
>.|.|TRBJ2-7|TRBV18|15
CASSLANVQSYEQYF
TGTGCCAGCTCACTAGCCAACGTTCAGTCCTACGAGCAGTACTTC
>TRBD1|.|TRBJ2-3|TRBV7-6|11
CASSTGGRAYF
TGTGCCAGCTCCACAGGGGGCAGGGCTTATTTT
>.|.|TRBJ1-2|TRBV15|16
CATSRDRQVRGYGYTF
TGTGCCACCAGCAGAGACAGACAGGTCCGCGGCTATGGCTACACCTTC
>.|.|TRBJ2-7|TRBV27|13
CASSFDSSYEQYF
TGTGCCAGCAGTTTTGACAGCTCCTACGAGCAGTACTTC
>.|.|TRBJ1-2|TRBV15|12
CATSRVSYGYTF
TGTGCCACCAGCAGAGTGAGCTATGGCTACACCTTC
>.|.|TRBJ1-5|TRBV7-2|19
CASSFSGTSQGPGNQPQHF
TGTGCCAGCAGCTTCTCTGGGACGTCACAGGGACCGGGCAATCAGCCCCAGCATTTT
>.|.|TRBJ1-6|TRBV6-5|15
CASSSLGPKDSPLHF
TGTGCCAGCAGTTCTCTCGGGCCAAAGGATTCACCCCTCCACTTT
>TRBD1|.|TRBJ2-7|TRBV2|13
CASNRDRGHEQYF
TGTGCCAGCAACCGGGACAGGGGCCACGAGCAGTACTTC
>.|once|TRBJ2-3|TRBV7-2|15
CASSLMAKRTDTQYF
TGTGCCAGCAGCTTAATGGCCAAGAGGACAGATACGCAGTATTTT
>TRBD1|few|TRBJ2-1|TRBV28|13
CASGGQGHNEQFF
TGTGCCAGCGGCGGACAGGGACACAATGAGCAGTTCTTC
>TRBD2|.|TRBJ2-5|TRBV24-1|16
CATSEGTSGGQETQYF
TGTGCCACCAGTGAAGGGACTAGCGGGGGCCAAGAGACCCAGTACTTC
>.|.|TRBJ2-1|TRBV25-1|13
CASSEDSYNEQFF
TGTGCCAGCAGTGAAGACTCCTACAATGAGCAGTTCTTC
>.|.|TRBJ2-5|TRBV7-8|14
CASSLGGRGETQYF
TGTGCCAGCAGCTTAGGGGGGCGCGGGGAGACCCAGTACTTC
>.|once|TRBJ1-1|TRBV7-3|13
CASSLSLNTEAFF
TGTGCCAGCAGCTTATCTTTGAACACTGAAGCTTTCTTT
>.|.|TRBJ1-2|TRBV13|15
CASSLSMGANYGYTF
TGTGCCAGCAGCTTATCAATGGGGGCGAACTATGGCTACACCTTC
>.|.|TRBJ1-5|TRBV6-5|13
CASSAGGNQPQHF
TGTGCCAGCAGCGCAGGGGGCAATCAGCCCCAGCATTTT
>.|.|TRBJ1-1|TRBV14|13
CASSQDQNTEAFF
TGTGCCAGCAGCCAAGATCAGAACACTGAAGCTTTCTTT
>TRBD1|.|TRBJ2-2|TRBV18|16
CASSPPTGGYTGELFF
TGTGCCAGCTCACCACCGACAGGGGGTTACACCGGGGAGCTGTTTTTT
>TRBD1|.|TRBJ2-7|TRBV4-3|15
CASSPWTGGTYEQYF
TGCGCCAGCAGCCCATGGACAGGGGGCACCTACGAGCAGTACTTC
>.|.|TRBJ1-2|TRBV19|14
CASSIGTAVYGYTF
TGTGCCAGTAGTATAGGGACGGCAGTCTATGGCTACACCTTC
>TRBD2|.|TRBJ2-3|TRBV7-9|15
CASDRGDYSTDTQYF
TGTGCCAGCGATCGCGGGGACTATAGCACAGATACGCAGTATTTT
>TRBD2|.|TRBJ2-3|TRBV6-2/TRBV6-3|15
CASSLSGGGADTQYF
TGTGCCAGCAGCCTTAGCGGGGGGGGCGCAGATACGCAGTATTTT
>TRBD1|.|TRBJ1-5|TRBV7-2|15
CASSLDRASNQPQHF
TGTGCCAGCAGCCTCGACAGGGCCAGCAATCAGCCCCAGCATTTT
>.|.|TRBJ2-3|TRBV7-2|13
CASSYREADTQYF
TGTGCCAGCAGCTACCGGGAAGCAGATACGCAGTATTTT
>TRBD2|.|TRBJ2-1|TRBV18|16
CASSPRPEVAGDEQFF
TGTGCCAGCTCACCACGCCCCGAAGTTGCGGGGGATGAGCAGTTCTTC
>.|once|TRBJ2-7|TRBV7-9|13
CASSLGGYYEQYF
TGTGCCAGCAGCTTAGGCGGTTACTACGAGCAGTACTTC
>.|.|TRBJ2-3|TRBV21-1|14
CASRGQGLADTQYF
TGTGCCAGCAGGGGACAGGGATTAGCAGATACGCAGTATTTT
>.|.|TRBJ1-1|TRBV11-2|16
CASSLGGKELNTEAFF
TGTGCCAGCAGCTTAGGCGGAAAGGAACTGAACACTGAAGCTTTCTTT
>.|.|TRBJ1-6|TRBV5-6|15
CASSLAGTRNSPLHF
TGTGCCAGCAGCTTGGCTGGGACAAGGAATTCACCCCTCCACTTT
>.|.|TRBJ2-7|TRBV10-3|15
CAISERTASSYEQYF
TGTGCCATCAGTGAGAGAACGGCGAGCTCCTACGAGCAGTACTTC
>.|.|TRBJ1-4|TRBV30|11
CAWSVGQILLF
TGTGCCTGGAGTGTTGGTCAGATCCTCCTTTTT
>.|.|TRBJ2-7|TRBV5-1|11
CASSLGNEQYF
TGCGCCAGCAGCTTAGGGAACGAGCAGTACTTC
>TRBD1|once|TRBJ2-3|TRBV19|14
CATKTGEWTDTQYF
TGTGCCACCAAGACAGGGGAATGGACAGATACGCAGTATTTT
>.|.|TRBJ1-2|TRBV3-1/TRBV3-2|14
CASSQGARSGGYTF
TGTGCCAGCAGCCAGGGGGCGCGGTCCGGGGGCTACACCTTC
>.|few|TRBJ2-1|TRBV18|14
CASSPTPRTDEQFF
TGTGCCAGCTCACCAACCCCTAGAACTGATGAGCAGTTCTTC
>.|.|TRBJ1-2|TRBV20-1|11
CSARDPVGYTF
TGCAGTGCTAGAGACCCCGTAGGCTACACCTTC
>TRBD2|.|TRBJ2-3|TRBV7-2|17
CASSLPGLAGPTDTQYF
TGTGCCAGCAGCTTACCAGGACTAGCGGGGCCCACAGATACGCAGTATTTT
>.|.|TRBJ2-2|TRBV10-1|13
CASSEMNTGELFF
TGCGCCAGCAGTGAGATGAACACCGGGGAGCTGTTTTTT